This T cell receptor (beta chain) was sequenced for a study of CD8 T cells in ankylosing spondylitis. General study results and limits: As for the disease-linked clones, they showed a CD8+ phenotype and occurred at relatively low frequencies in peripheral blood. Ankylosing spondylitis blood appeared to carry a characteristic TCR beta motif of several highly homologous variants. In reactive arthritis synovial fluid and blood, some motif variants had been reported before. Within matched ankylosing spondylitis synovial fluid, disease-linked clones were reportedly significantly enriched.

This clonotype was recorded many times. Its matching antigen is unknown. Construction of TCR beta libraries was performed using quantitative 5'-RACE with molecular barcodes. TCRdb reprocessed the 5' RACE reads with MiXCR, giving one entry per CDR3 protein. This table has about 200,000 distinct CDR3 sequences, around 6.6% appearing once. This TCR derives from a male donor with ankylosing spondylitis. Specimen: blood, either unsorted or a sorted T cell fraction (not recorded which).

CDR3 bases: TGTGCCAGCAGTTACGGCAGGGCCAATGAGCAGTTCTTC. Its translation is CASSYGRANEQFF. The rearrangement joins TRBV6-5 to TRBJ2-1, with a tentative D call TRBD1 (5 bases). This CDR3 comprises 13 residues. Between the trimmed V and J ends, which lost 2 bases and 6 bases, there was a span of 8 bases. The germline V gene has CDR1 MNHEY and CDR2 SVGAGI.